This TCR beta chain comes out of a study of PD-L1 blockade in urothelial cancer. Study in general: Males with bladder-origin urothelial cancer constituted about 85% of the 29 patients. Individuals in the cohort had been given 0 to 3 earlier chemotherapy regimens. Median blood clonality was around 0.08, with around 83,000 unique TCRs.

Trimming cost V 3 bases and J 5 bases; bases outside gene matches: 6. Looked up from germline, CDR1 is ENHRY and CDR2 is SYGVKD. The CDR3 is 14 residues long. This clone was counted only a few times. Assay used: immunoSEQ multiplex PCR; TCRdb lists only in-frame clones, some missing. The sample lists around 70,000 clones, less than 90% seen once, with about 4.5% in the top ten. The TCR originated in a man between 65 and 85 years old with urothelial cancer. Sequencing used PBMCs, obtained around atezolizumab (anti-PD-L1) treatment. The chain couples TRBV10-3 to TRBJ1-1, with 7 bases matching TRBD1. CDR3 DNA sequence: TGTGCCATCAGTGAAAAGGGGGCGATGACTGAAGCTTTCTTT. It is translated as CAISEKGAMTEAFF.